Included here is one TCR beta chain sequence, with context. Other DNA sequences in the sample encode the same CDR3. The sample is drawn from a study of blood T cell repertoires in COVID-19. Overall study: Sample material is recorded as cDNA or gDNA derived from T cells, B-cell-depleted T cells, or PBMCs.

Here immunoSEQ multiplex PCR was the method, and the copy in TCRdb shows in-frame clones only, minus some. The sample includes 250,000 or so clones, roughly 90% of them seen just once. The germline gives CDR1 MNHEY, CDR2 SVGAGI. V shed 6 bases and J shed 1 base, with 9 bases lying between them. The CDR3 totals 13 residues. The J gene is TRBJ1-1, the V gene TRBV6-5, with D possibly matching TRBD1 (5 bases). The sample consisted of peripheral blood. The receptor was isolated from a woman in her sixties with acute or convalescent COVID-19. CDR3 DNA sequence: TGTGCCAGCAGGCCTACAGGGAACACTGAAGCTTTCTTT. As protein: CASRPTGNTEAFF.